Following are 2 T cell receptor beta chains from one sample sequenced in a study of OX40 agonist ivuxolimab in advanced cancers. Produced via immunoSEQ multiplex PCR; TCRdb's table is partial and in-frame only. The table records roughly 90,000 clones, 85% of them present only once. Source: CD4+ or CD8+ T cells sorted from blood, taken in a trial of the OX40 agonist ivuxolimab. The receptors originated from an adult with an advanced solid tumor such as melanoma, head and neck, liver or kidney cancer.

The chain links TRBV30 to TRBJ1-5, with 7 bases fitting TRBD1. The V gene's germline CDR1 is GTSNPN and CDR2 SVGIG (reference sequence). Trimming removed 3 bases from V and 7 bases from J; junction bases left unmatched: 6. The CDR3 is made up of 13 amino acids. CDR3 coding DNA: TGTGCCTGGAGCGGGCAGGGGGTGCAGCCCCAGCATTTT. This encodes CAWSGQGVQPQHF.

This chain uses TRBV28 with TRBJ1-2; D unresolved. Per the germline V gene, CDR1 is MDHEN and CDR2 is SYDVKM. Deletions cut 10 bases from V and 4 bases from J, with 13 bases between. The CDR3 runs to 12 residues. The CDR3 is CATPDGRYGYTF. The CDR3 DNA follows: TGTGCCACTCCCGACGGCCGCTATGGCTACACCTTC.